This is a list of T cell receptor beta chains from one sample in a study of CD8 T cells in Susac syndrome. A single record per CDR3 protein comes from TCRdb applying MiXCR to the immunoSEQ multiplex PCR reads. Of about 130,000 distinct CDR3 sequences in the sample, around 94% are singletons; the top ten hold about 0.12%. The specimen sequenced was CD4+ T cells from PBMCs. These receptors all come from a human donor with multiple sclerosis. Both conserved end residues are part of each CDR3. Fields, in order: CDR3 protein, CDR3 DNA, clone size, V gene, J gene, D gene. A D gene is named only where the DNA matches it firmly. Size values are once, few and many counts, or a class for expanded clones, and some rows have none.

CASRGAANTEAFF	TGTGCCAGCAGAGGTGCAGCGAACACTGAAGCTTTCTTT	once	TRBV7-9	TRBJ1-1	NA
CSALAGGIYEQYF	TGCAGTGCGCTAGCGGGGGGGATCTACGAGCAGTACTTC	NA	TRBV20-1	TRBJ2-7	TRBD2
CASRRDSALTEAFF	TGTGCCAGCAGGCGGGACAGCGCCCTCACTGAAGCTTTCTTT	NA	TRBV6-2/TRBV6-3	TRBJ1-1	TRBD1
CASGLGQATNEKLFF	TGTGCTAGTGGTCTTGGACAGGCAACTAATGAAAAACTGTTTTTT	NA	TRBV12-5	TRBJ1-4	TRBD1
CASRQGSYEQYF	TGTGCCAGCCGCCAGGGATCCTACGAGCAGTACTTC	once	TRBV2	TRBJ2-7	NA
CASSLDPGNQAFF	TGTGCCAGCAGCTTAGACCCGGGAAACCAAGCTTTCTTT	NA	TRBV7-3	TRBJ1-1	NA
CATSTTGEGTQYF	TGTGCCACCAGCACAACAGGGGAAGGGACCCAGTACTTC	NA	TRBV15	TRBJ2-5	TRBD1
CASAEGAGGLSGANVLTF	TGTGCTAGTGCCGAAGGAGCGGGAGGCCTCTCTGGGGCCAACGTCCTGACTTTC	once	TRBV12-5	TRBJ2-6	TRBD2
CASSSVLTGNTEAFF	TGTGCCAGCAGCTCGGTTCTCACAGGGAACACTGAAGCTTTCTTT	NA	TRBV5-6	TRBJ1-1	NA
CASTREWENSPLHF	TGTGCCAGCACCAGGGAATGGGAGAATTCACCCCTCCACTTT	once	TRBV5-4	TRBJ1-6	NA
CASSPGQGAIEQFF	TGCGCCAGCAGCCCTGGGCAGGGGGCGATTGAGCAGTTCTTC	NA	TRBV5-1	TRBJ2-1	TRBD1
CASSEGTSGRGYNEQFF	TGTGCCAGCAGCGAGGGGACTAGCGGGAGAGGCTACAATGAGCAGTTCTTC	NA	TRBV9	TRBJ2-1	TRBD2
CSARAPGLAGSYEQYF	TGCAGTGCTAGGGCTCCCGGACTAGCGGGATCCTACGAGCAGTACTTC	NA	TRBV20-1	TRBJ2-7	TRBD2
CAWTGFPNTGELFF	TGTGCCTGGACGGGATTCCCAAACACCGGGGAGCTGTTTTTT	NA	TRBV30	TRBJ2-2	NA
CAWKDTPYEQYF	TGTGCCTGGAAGGATACGCCCTACGAGCAGTACTTC	NA	TRBV30	TRBJ2-7	NA
CASSTDRGQTEAFF	TGTGCCAGTAGTACGGACAGGGGGCAGACTGAAGCTTTCTTT	NA	TRBV19	TRBJ1-1	TRBD1
CASSFRDEAFF	TGTGCCAGCAGTTTTAGGGATGAAGCTTTCTTT	NA	TRBV12-3/TRBV12-4	TRBJ1-1	NA
CATTLGGPYNQPQHF	TGTGCCACCACATTAGGGGGGCCTTACAATCAGCCCCAGCATTTT	NA	TRBV6-2/TRBV6-3	TRBJ1-5	NA
CASSLVGLAQHF	TGTGCCAGCAGTTTAGTAGGGCTAGCCCAGCATTTT	NA	TRBV28	TRBJ1-5	NA
CACSPGVYGYTF	TGTGCCTGTTCCCCAGGGGTCTATGGCTACACCTTC	NA	TRBV30	TRBJ1-2	NA
CASSQDRGRIQETQYF	TGTGCCAGCAGCCAAGATCGCGGGAGGATCCAAGAGACCCAGTACTTC	NA	TRBV3-1	TRBJ2-5	TRBD2
CASSQGRQPQHF	TGTGCCAGCAGCCAGGGGAGGCAGCCCCAGCATTTT	once	TRBV6-5	TRBJ1-5	NA
CASSFSGTRKGQYF	TGTGCCAGCAGCTTTTCCGGGACTAGGAAAGGCCAGTACTTC	NA	TRBV5-6	TRBJ2-5	TRBD2
CASSRFGEVLETQYF	TGTGCCAGCAGCCGGTTCGGGGAAGTCCTAGAGACCCAGTACTTC	NA	TRBV7-8	TRBJ2-5	NA
CSASTGRSYEQYF	TGCAGCGCCTCGACAGGGCGTTCCTACGAGCAGTACTTC	NA	TRBV29-1	TRBJ2-7	TRBD1
CASIGGVDSGANVLTF	TGTGCCAGTATTGGGGGGGTCGACTCTGGGGCCAACGTCCTGACTTTC	NA	TRBV5-4	TRBJ2-6	TRBD2
CASSQQSSGNTIYF	TGTGCCAGCAGCCAGCAGAGCTCTGGAAACACCATATATTTT	NA	TRBV3-1	TRBJ1-3	NA
CSVEEIWRTTDTQYF	TGCAGCGTTGAAGAAATATGGCGCACAACTGATACGCAGTATTTT	NA	TRBV29-1	TRBJ2-3	NA
CASSVDRQETQYF	TGCGCCAGCAGCGTTGACAGACAAGAGACCCAGTACTTC	NA	TRBV5-1	TRBJ2-5	NA
CASSLGHRGGPLGTGELFF	TGTGCCAGCAGCCTAGGCCACCGAGGGGGGCCGCTGGGCACCGGGGAGCTGTTTTTT	NA	TRBV7-9	TRBJ2-2	NA
CASSEAWNYGYTF	TGTGCCAGCAGTGAAGCGTGGAACTATGGCTACACCTTC	once	TRBV25-1	TRBJ1-2	NA
CASSLGTDQPQHF	TGTGCCAGCAGTTTAGGGACGGATCAGCCCCAGCATTTT	once	TRBV12-3/TRBV12-4	TRBJ1-5	NA
CSVYRGSGELFF	TGCAGCGTCTACCGGGGCTCCGGGGAGCTGTTTTTT	NA	TRBV29-1	TRBJ2-2	NA
CASSQAYSGGRKEETQYF	TGTGCCAGCAGCCAAGCCTACTCAGGCGGGAGAAAGGAAGAGACCCAGTACTTC	NA	TRBV14	TRBJ2-5	TRBD2
CAWTPGHEQYF	TGTGCCTGGACCCCGGGCCACGAGCAGTACTTC	NA	TRBV30	TRBJ2-7	NA
CASSVDSGYGYTF	TGCGCCAGCAGCGTGGACTCGGGCTACGGCTACACCTTC	NA	TRBV5-1	TRBJ1-2	NA
CATSRNLDTIGEEQYF	TGTGCCACCAGCAGAAATCTTGACACTATAGGGGAGGAGCAGTACTTC	once	TRBV15	TRBJ2-7	NA
CSVEVSQETQYF	TGCAGCGTTGAGGTCAGCCAAGAGACCCAGTACTTC	NA	TRBV29-1	TRBJ2-5	NA
CASSLVGATKNIQYF	TGTGCCAGCAGCTTAGTGGGGGCCACCAAAAACATTCAGTACTTC	once	TRBV7-2	TRBJ2-4	NA
CASSGRMEAFF	TGTGCCAGCAGTGGCCGGATGGAAGCTTTCTTT	NA	TRBV25-1	TRBJ1-1	NA
CASSQESWYEQYF	TGCGCCAGCAGCCAAGAATCGTGGTACGAGCAGTACTTC	NA	TRBV4-3	TRBJ2-7	NA
CSVDQDSGANVLTF	TGCAGCGTTGATCAGGATTCTGGGGCCAACGTCCTGACTTTC	NA	TRBV29-1	TRBJ2-6	NA
CSATGGQEYGYTF	TGCAGTGCTACCGGGGGACAGGAGTATGGCTACACCTTC	NA	TRBV20-1	TRBJ1-2	TRBD1
CASSGTAFGETQYF	TGTGCCAGTAGCGGGACGGCTTTTGGAGAGACCCAGTACTTC	NA	TRBV19	TRBJ2-5	NA
CASNRLLRDGYTF	TGTGCCAGCAACCGGTTACTTCGGGATGGCTACACCTTC	NA	TRBV9	TRBJ1-2	NA
CASSQEGVGRSYNEQFF	TGTGCCAGCAGCCAAGAAGGCGTGGGACGATCCTACAATGAGCAGTTCTTC	NA	TRBV3-1	TRBJ2-1	NA
CASNPSDRQYGYTF	TGTGCCAGCAACCCCTCCGACAGACAGTATGGCTACACCTTC	NA	TRBV12-3/TRBV12-4	TRBJ1-2	NA
CASSSPGPGASGELFF	TGTGCCAGCAGCAGCCCAGGCCCGGGAGCGTCCGGGGAGCTGTTTTTT	NA	TRBV7-9	TRBJ2-2	NA
CASSNGKQETQYF	TGCGCCAGCAGCAACGGCAAACAAGAGACCCAGTACTTC	NA	TRBV5-1	TRBJ2-5	NA
CASSPGRTHEKLFF	TGTGCCAGCAGCCCAGGACGGACTCATGAAAAACTGTTTTTT	NA	TRBV25-1	TRBJ1-4	NA
CSARLGAGNTIYF	TGCAGTGCTAGACTCGGGGCTGGAAACACCATATATTTT	NA	TRBV20-1	TRBJ1-3	NA
CSVEGVTGGTEAFF	TGCAGCGTTGAAGGGGTGACAGGGGGCACTGAAGCTTTCTTT	NA	TRBV29-1	TRBJ1-1	TRBD1
CASSHPWLAGGQQFF	TGTGCCAGCAGCCACCCGTGGCTAGCGGGGGGCCAGCAGTTCTTC	NA	TRBV7-2	TRBJ2-1	TRBD2
CASSFSRGLNSNQPQHF	TGTGCCAGCAGCTTCAGTAGGGGCCTTAATAGCAATCAGCCCCAGCATTTT	NA	TRBV7-8	TRBJ1-5	NA
CAWTGANTGELFF	TGTGCCTGGACTGGGGCCAACACCGGGGAGCTGTTTTTT	NA	TRBV30	TRBJ2-2	NA
CAWDRTGESYEQYF	TGTGCCTGGGACCGCACGGGGGAGAGCTACGAGCAGTACTTC	NA	TRBV30	TRBJ2-7	NA
CASSVVMATEAFF	TGTGCCAGCAGCGTAGTAATGGCCACTGAAGCTTTCTTT	NA	TRBV9	TRBJ1-1	NA